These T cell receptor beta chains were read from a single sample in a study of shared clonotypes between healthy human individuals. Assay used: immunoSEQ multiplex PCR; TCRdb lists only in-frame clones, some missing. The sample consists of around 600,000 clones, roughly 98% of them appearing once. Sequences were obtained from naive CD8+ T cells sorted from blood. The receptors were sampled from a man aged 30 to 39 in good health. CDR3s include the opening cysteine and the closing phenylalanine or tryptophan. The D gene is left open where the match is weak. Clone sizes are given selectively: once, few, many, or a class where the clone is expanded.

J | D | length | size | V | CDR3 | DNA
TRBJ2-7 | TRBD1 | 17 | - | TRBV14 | CASSQELRGQGIYEQYF | TGTGCCAGCAGCCAAGAATTGAGGGGACAGGGCATCTACGAGCAGTACTTC
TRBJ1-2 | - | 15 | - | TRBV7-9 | CASRDKLTVNYGYTF | TGTGCCAGCAGAGACAAGTTGACGGTGAACTATGGCTACACCTTC
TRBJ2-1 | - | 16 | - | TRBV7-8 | CASSLAHGLSYNEQFF | TGTGCCAGCAGCTTAGCGCACGGTTTGTCCTACAATGAGCAGTTCTTC
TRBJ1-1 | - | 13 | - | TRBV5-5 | CASSSPARTEAFF | TGTGCCAGCAGCTCCCCCGCCCGCACTGAAGCTTTCTTT
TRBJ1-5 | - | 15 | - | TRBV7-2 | CASSLVVQSNQPQHF | TGTGCCAGCAGCTTAGTCGTACAGAGCAATCAGCCCCAGCATTTT
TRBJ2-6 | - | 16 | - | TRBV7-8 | CASSLSIRSGANVLTF | TGTGCCAGCAGCTTATCTATCCGCTCTGGGGCCAACGTCCTGACTTTC
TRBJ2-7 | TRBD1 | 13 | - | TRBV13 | CASSWDRDYEQYF | TGTGCCAGCAGCTGGGACAGGGACTACGAGCAGTACTTC
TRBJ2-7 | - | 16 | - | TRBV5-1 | CASSLPPWDGTYEQYF | TGCGCCAGCAGCTTGCCCCCTTGGGACGGGACCTACGAGCAGTACTTC
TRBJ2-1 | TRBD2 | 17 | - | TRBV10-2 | CASRNPTGLSEANEQFF | TGCGCCAGCAGGAACCCTACGGGACTATCGGAGGCCAATGAGCAGTTCTTC
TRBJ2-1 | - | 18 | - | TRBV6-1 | CASSELLLASSFYNEQFF | TGTGCCAGCAGTGAACTCCTCCTGGCTAGCAGTTTCTACAATGAGCAGTTCTTC
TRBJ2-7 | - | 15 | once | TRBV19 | CASSTLAGAKYEQYF | TGTGCCAGTAGTACCCTAGCAGGGGCAAAATACGAGCAGTACTTC
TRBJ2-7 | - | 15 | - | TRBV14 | CASSQFLATLCEQYF | TGTGCCAGCAGCCAGTTTCTCGCGACTCTTTGCGAGCAGTACTTC
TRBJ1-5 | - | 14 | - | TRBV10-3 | CAIGPSDSNQPQHF | TGTGCCATCGGCCCCAGCGATAGCAATCAGCCCCAGCATTTT
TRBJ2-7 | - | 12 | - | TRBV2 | CALRLGSYEQYF | TGTGCCCTCCGGCTAGGCTCCTACGAGCAGTACTTC
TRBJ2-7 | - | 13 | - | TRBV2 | CASSEPRAYEQYF | TGTGCCAGCAGTGAGCCCCGGGCCTACGAGCAGTACTTC
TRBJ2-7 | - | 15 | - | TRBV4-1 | CASSQEKAVAYEQYF | TGCGCCAGCAGCCAAGAAAAGGCAGTAGCCTACGAGCAGTACTTC
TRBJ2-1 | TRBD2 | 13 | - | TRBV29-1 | CSVRLANHDEQFF | TGCAGCGTCAGACTAGCGAACCACGATGAGCAGTTCTTC
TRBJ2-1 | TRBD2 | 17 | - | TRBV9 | CASSVGTSGNSDNEQFF | TGTGCCAGCAGCGTAGGAACTAGCGGGAATTCTGACAATGAGCAGTTCTTC
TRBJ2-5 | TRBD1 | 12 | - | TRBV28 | CASSGQVKTQYF | TGTGCCAGCAGCGGACAGGTTAAGACCCAGTACTTC
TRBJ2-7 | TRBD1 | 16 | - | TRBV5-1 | CASSILAPGTGVEQYF | TGCGCCAGCAGCATCTTGGCCCCCGGGACAGGGGTCGAGCAGTACTTC
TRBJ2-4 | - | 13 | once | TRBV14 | CASSPGFGGIQYF | TGTGCCAGCAGCCCAGGGTTCGGGGGCATTCAGTACTTC
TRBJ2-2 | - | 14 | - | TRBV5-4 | CASSLSGQGGELFF | TGTGCCAGCAGCTTATCAGGTCAGGGCGGGGAGCTGTTTTTT